These 19 T cell receptor beta chains came from one sample sequenced in a study of T cell responses to AZD1222 COVID-19 vaccine. Libraries were prepared by immunoSEQ multiplex PCR; TCRdb keeps only in-frame clonotypes and omits some of them. The sample has approximately 30,000 clones, 70% to 80% seen once. The sample in question was peripheral blood, obtained 28 days after the second AZD1222 dose. The receptor set was obtained from an adult who received the AZD1222 COVID-19 vaccine.

CDR3 DNA sequence: TGTGCCAGCAGTGCAGGGACGGGATACACAGATACGCAGTATTTT. This translates into CASSAGTGYTDTQYF. The chain combines TRBV27 with TRBJ2-3, with D possibly being TRBD1 or TRBD2 (5 bases each). Germline CDR1 MNHEY, CDR2 SMNVEV (reference sequence). The CDR3 covers 15 residues. Trimming removed 5 bases at V and 2 bases at J, with 14 bases between.

This chain joins TRBV5-1 and TRBJ2-5, with TRBD2 matching 10 bases. Germline V lookup: CDR1 SGHRS, CDR2 YFSETQ. This CDR3 is 15 amino acids long. V lost 2 bases and J lost 1; bases outside the gene matches: 2. Here the CDR3 DNA reads TGCGCCAGCAGCTTTAGCGGGGGGATCCAAGAGACCCAGTACTTC. It yields the protein CASSFSGGIQETQYF.

The J gene is TRBJ2-5, the V gene TRBV5-1; D may match TRBD1 or TRBD2 (5 bases each). The V end was cut by 4 bases, the J end by 3 bases, with 13 bases between. This CDR3 has 14 residues. Germline V gene data show CDR1 as SGHRS and CDR2 as YFSETQ. CDR3 protein: CASSGAGTKETQYF. CDR3 nucleotide sequence: TGCGCCAGCAGCGGGGCCGGGACGAAAGAGACCCAGTACTTC.

The count of this clone is one. V is TRBV29-1 and J is TRBJ2-7; D gene unclear. This CDR3 is built from 12 residues. V lost 3 bases and J lost 3, with 9 bases in between. The germline CDR1 and CDR2 sequences are SQVTM and ANQGSEA. For the CDR3, the DNA is TGCAGCGTTGAGTCTTTCAACTACGAGCAGTACGTC. This translates into CSVESFNYEQYV.

This clone was picked up one time. The chain has TRBV4-2 and TRBJ2-2; 7 nucleotides match TRBD1. The V and J ends lost 4 bases and 4 bases, in that order; junction bases with no gene match: 9. The CDR3 is 16 residues long. CDR1 is LGHNA and CDR2 is YNFKEQ in the germline V gene. CDR3 DNA: TGTGCCAGCAGCCGCGTTACAGGGGCAGGCACCGGGGAGCTGTTTTTT. The encoded protein is CASSRVTGAGTGELFF.

The chain carries TRBV7-2 and TRBJ1-2; no clear D. CDR1 and CDR2 from the germline V gene are SGHTA and FQGNSA. The CDR3 loop spans 13 amino acids. V was shortened by 11 bases and J by 4 bases, with 17 bases between the two germline ends. CDR3 region: CAGRRVVGYGYTF. CDR3 nucleotide sequence: TGTGCCGGAAGACGAGTCGTTGGCTATGGCTACACCTTC.

V gene TRBV7-9 combines with J gene TRBJ1-4; 8 positions agree with TRBD1. The CDR3 has 15 amino acids. V lost 5 bases, J lost 7 bases, and 9 bases stayed unmatched. Germline V gene sequence: CDR1 SEHNR, CDR2 FQNEAQ (reference sequence). This CDR3 is CASSLRTGIAEKLFF. CDR3 DNA: TGTGCCAGCAGCCTCCGGACAGGGATTGCTGAAAAACTGTTTTTT.

This clone is a singleton in its sample. The chain recombines TRBV7-2 with TRBJ2-7; D is unclear. This CDR3 spans 13 amino acids. The germline V gene encodes CDR1 SGHTA and CDR2 FQGNSA. V shed 4 bases and J shed 2 bases, with 9 bases lying between them. CDR3 bases: TGTGCCAGCAGCTCCCGGGTCACCTACGAGCAGTACTTC. Its translation is CASSSRVTYEQYF. Full variable domain (rest looked up from reference TRBV7-2 and TRBJ2-7): GAGVSQSPSNKVTEKGKDVELRCDPISGHTALYWYRQSLGQGLEFLIYFQGNSAPDKSGLPSDRFSAERTGGSVSTLTIQRTQQEDSAVYLCASSSRVTYEQYFGPGTRLTVT.

J is TRBJ2-3 and V is TRBV9; perhaps TRBD1 as D (6 bases). This CDR3 has 14 amino acids. Germline-derived CDR1 and CDR2 are SGDLS and YYNGEE. V was cut by 1 base and J by 6 bases, with 12 bases left in between. The CDR3 loop reads CASSVSPGVDTQYF. In nucleotides, the CDR3 is TGTGCCAGCAGCGTATCACCAGGGGTGGATACGCAGTATTTT.

This rearrangement joins TRBV7-2 to TRBJ2-1; 14 positions agree with TRBD2. CDR3 length: 18 residues. The trim removed 0 bases at V and 8 bases at J, leaving 9 bases unmatched. Germline V CDR1 and CDR2: SGHTA, FQGNSA. In DNA form, the CDR3 reads TGTGCCAGCAGCTTAGCGGGGTGGACTAGCGGGAGGAATGATGAGCAGTTCTTC. Translated, it gives CASSLAGWTSGRNDEQFF.

The chain uses TRBV29-1 and TRBJ2-1; 8 bases agree with TRBD1. Germline lookup yields CDR1 SQVTM and CDR2 ANQGSEA. The CDR3 sequence is 14 residues long. J was trimmed by 4 bases and V by 6 bases; bases with no gene match: 8. For the CDR3, the DNA is TGCAGCGTAAGTTCAGGGGGCTCGTACAATGAGCAGTTCTTC. This codes for CSVSSGGSYNEQFF.

The chain combines TRBV5-6 with TRBJ1-1; D is uncertain. CDR1 is SGHDT and CDR2 is YYEEEE in the germline V gene. The CDR3 runs 17 residues. Trimming took off 4 bases at V and 1 base at J, with 20 bases between the two ends. The CDR3 loop is CASSPNPAWAKNTEAFF. CDR3 in DNA: TGTGCCAGCAGCCCGAACCCTGCCTGGGCTAAGAACACTGAAGCTTTCTTT.

This clone was detected once. This rearrangement joins TRBV6-5 to TRBJ1-6; 8 nucleotides line up with TRBD1. Germline CDR1 is MNHEY and CDR2 is SVGAGI. There are 15 residues in the CDR3. The V and J ends lost 5 bases and 9 bases, in that order; junction bases with no gene match: 9. The CDR3 coding sequence is TGTGCCAGCAGTATGAACCAGGGGGCGTCTTCACCCCTCCACTTT. It translates to CASSMNQGASSPLHF.

The genes are TRBV19 and TRBJ1-5; D is uncertain. In germline, CDR1 is LNHDA, CDR2 SQIVND (reference sequence). Between the trimmed V and J ends, which lost 1 base and 7 bases, there was a span of 14 bases. This CDR3 region has 15 residues. CDR3 sequence reads: CASSIVNRGVQPQHF. In DNA, the CDR3 is TGTGCCAGTAGTATAGTTAACCGGGGAGTACAGCCCCAGCATTTT.

The chain is built from TRBV5-1 and TRBJ1-1, with TRBD1 matching over 8 bases. The CDR3 runs 15 residues. Trimming removed 2 bases from V and 5 bases from J; junction bases left unmatched: 8. Germline V gene data show CDR1 as SGHRS and CDR2 as YFSETQ. The CDR3: CASSLFSGGTTEAFF. DNA of the CDR3: TGCGCCAGCAGCTTATTTTCAGGGGGCACGACTGAAGCTTTCTTT.

This clone was detected only a few times. The V and J genes are TRBV9 and TRBJ2-1; D is possibly TRBD1 or TRBD2 (5 bases each). This CDR3 region has 14 residues. The germline gives CDR1 SGDLS, CDR2 YYNGEE. V dropped 1 base and J dropped 5 bases, with 10 bases sitting between them. DNA of the CDR3: TGTGCCAGCAGCGTAAAGGGGACGCACAATGAGCAGTTCTTC. Amino acid sequence: CASSVKGTHNEQFF.

The chain has TRBV11-2 and TRBJ2-1, with 9 positions matching TRBD1. J lost 5 bases, V lost 2 bases, and 4 bases had no gene match. Germline V lookup: CDR1 SGHAT, CDR2 FQNNGV. The CDR3 consists of 15 residues. The CDR3 protein is CASSLLGQGNNEQFF. CDR3 nucleotide sequence: TGTGCCAGCAGCTTACTGGGACAGGGTAACAATGAGCAGTTCTTC.

This clone was seen a handful of times. This chain links TRBV11-2 with TRBJ2-5; D may match TRBD1 or TRBD2 (6 bases each). CDR1 and CDR2 from the germline V gene are SGHAT and FQNNGV. The CDR3 is 17 amino acids. The V end lost 7 bases, the J end lost 2 bases, and 23 bases lay between the germline ends. CDR3 coding DNA: TGTGCCAGCAACCCCGTACTGCTAGTAGGGGGGCAAGAGACCCAGTACTTC. The encoded protein is CASNPVLLVGGQETQYF.

This clone was counted only a few times. This chain uses TRBV20-1 with TRBJ1-2; D ambiguous. Trimming took 3 bases from V and 4 from J, leaving 9 bases between them. There are 12 residues in the CDR3. The germline gives CDR1 DFQATT, CDR2 SNEGSKA (reference sequence). The CDR3 nucleotides read TGCAGTGCTAGTGAAGATTTCTATGGCTACACCTTC. Translation: CSASEDFYGYTF.